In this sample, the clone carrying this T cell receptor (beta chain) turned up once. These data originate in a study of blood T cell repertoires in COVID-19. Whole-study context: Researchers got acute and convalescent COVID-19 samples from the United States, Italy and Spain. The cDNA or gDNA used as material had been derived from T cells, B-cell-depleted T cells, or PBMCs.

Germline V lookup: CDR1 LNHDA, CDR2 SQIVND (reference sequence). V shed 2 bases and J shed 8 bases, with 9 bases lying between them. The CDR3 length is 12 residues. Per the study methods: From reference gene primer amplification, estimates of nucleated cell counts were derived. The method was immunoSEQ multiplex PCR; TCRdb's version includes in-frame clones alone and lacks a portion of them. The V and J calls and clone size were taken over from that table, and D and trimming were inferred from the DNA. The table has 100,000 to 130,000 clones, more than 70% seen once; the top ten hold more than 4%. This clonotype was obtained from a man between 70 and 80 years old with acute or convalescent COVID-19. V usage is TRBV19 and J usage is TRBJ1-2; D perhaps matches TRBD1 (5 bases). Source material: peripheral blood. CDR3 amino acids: CASSISGQGYTF. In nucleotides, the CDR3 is TGTGCCAGTAGTATATCAGGGCAAGGCTACACCTTC. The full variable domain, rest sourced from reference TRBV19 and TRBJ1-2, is DGGITQSPKYLFRKEGQNVTLSCEQNLNHDAMYWYRQDPGQGLRLIYYSQIVNDFQKGDIAEGYSVSREKKESFPLTVTSAQKNPTAFYLCASSISGQGYTFGSGTRLTVV.